This T cell receptor beta chain emerged from a study of blood T cells in healthy people across ages. Study findings and constraints: A roughly linear age-dependent decrease characterized TCR beta diversity per million T cells.

V lost 7 bases, J lost 0 bases, and 6 bases stayed unmatched. The CDR3 totals 14 residues. The germline V gene encodes CDR1 SGHDT and CDR2 YYEEEE. The individuals who served as donors were healthy Caucasians living in Russia, aged roughly 6 to 100. Isolated PBMCs totaled at least 6 million in each sample. The second PCR ran about 6 to 12 cycles with a sample-barcoded 5' primer and J-beta primers. TCRdb reanalysed the 5' RACE reads using MiXCR and keeps one entry per CDR3 protein. This sample carries about 780,000 distinct CDR3 sequences, about 62% of them seen once, and the ten largest clones take 28%. This clonotype has a handful of counts. As yet, its antigen is unknown.

The specimen was blood. The receptor's source is a man aged 25-40 years in good health. The rearrangement joins TRBV5-6 to TRBJ2-5; TRBD2 aligns across 7 bases. DNA for the CDR3: TGTGCCAGCTGGGACTACAAGTACCAAGAGACCCAGTACTTC. The encoded protein is CASWDYKYQETQYF.